One and the same sample provided the 29 T cell receptor beta chains below, sequenced in a study of shared clonotypes between healthy human individuals. Repertoires were generated with immunoSEQ multiplex PCR, while TCRdb's copy carries only in-frame clones and drops some. The table has around 200,000 clones, approximately 62% seen once. The sample was memory CD4+ T cells sorted from blood. Subset denoted: CD45RA-negative fraction. These receptor sequences come from a man under 40 in good health.

The J gene is TRBJ1-2, the V gene TRBV28; D is possibly TRBD1 (6 bases). Germline CDR1 and CDR2: MDHEN and SYDVKM. CDR3 size: 14 residues. The V end was cut by 3 bases, the J end by 4 bases, with 12 bases between. This CDR3 reads CASSFGGALYGYTF. CDR3 nucleotide sequence: TGTGCCAGCAGTTTCGGGGGGGCACTCTATGGCTACACCTTC.

The chain carries TRBV9 and TRBJ2-5, with D possibly being TRBD1 or TRBD2 (5 bases each). V was trimmed by 0 bases and J by 1 base, leaving 13 bases between them. This CDR3 has 16 amino acids. The germline CDR1 and CDR2 sequences are SGDLS and YYNGEE. The CDR3 nucleotides read TGTGCCAGCAGCGTAGGGGGCGCGGGTTTCCAAGAGACCCAGTACTTC. Translating it yields CASSVGGAGFQETQYF.

This clone has just a few counts. The rearrangement uses TRBV7-9 and TRBJ2-2; perhaps TRBD2 as D (5 bases). V lost 5 bases and J lost 4, with 8 bases in between. The length of the CDR3 is 13 residues. Per germline, CDR1 SEHNR and CDR2 FQNEAQ (reference sequence). In nucleotides, the CDR3 is TGTGCCAGCAGCCCCGAGGGCACCGGGGAGCTGTTTTTT. Translation gives CASSPEGTGELFF.

This clone was detected only once. This sequence joins TRBV28 and TRBJ2-1; the match to TRBD1 covers 7 bases. Unmatched junction bases numbered 4, after V lost 5 bases and J lost 0 bases. This CDR3 spans 15 amino acids. The germline V gene has CDR1 MDHEN and CDR2 SYDVKM. The CDR3 loop is CASSRGQSSYNEQFF. For the CDR3, the DNA is TGTGCCAGCAGTAGGGGACAGAGCTCCTACAATGAGCAGTTCTTC. Full variable domain (missing parts from reference TRBV28 and TRBJ2-1): DVKVTQSSRYLVKRTGEKVFLECVQDMDHENMFWYRQDPGLGLRLIYFSYDVKMKEKGDIPEGYSVSREKKERFSLILESASTNQTSMYLCASSRGQSSYNEQFFGPGTRLTVL.

V gene TRBV5-5 combines with J gene TRBJ1-5; D might be TRBD1 (6 bases). The CDR3 extends over 15 amino acids. Trimming shortened V by 1 base and J by 7 bases, and 15 bases separated the two germline ends. The germline V gene has CDR1 SGHKS and CDR2 YYEKEE (reference sequence). In nucleotides, the CDR3 is TGTGCCAGCAGCTTGACGGACAGTCAGTTGCAGCCCCAGCATTTT. It is translated as CASSLTDSQLQPQHF.

This chain connects TRBV9 to TRBJ2-7; no definite D call. Deletions cut 4 bases from V and 0 bases from J, with 5 bases between. Germline CDR1 and CDR2: SGDLS and YYNGEE. CDR3 size: 12 residues. The CDR3 coding sequence is TGTGCCAGCAGCTACAACTCCTACGAGCAGTACTTC. Translation: CASSYNSYEQYF.

The chain uses TRBV7-2 and TRBJ1-2; D is perhaps TRBD1 (5 bases). The CDR3 has 13 residues. Per the germline V gene, CDR1 is SGHTA and CDR2 is FQGNSA. V dropped 2 bases and J dropped 8 bases, with 12 bases sitting between them. The CDR3 is CASSLFGGPGYTF. CDR3 sequence (DNA): TGTGCCAGCAGCTTATTCGGGGGACCAGGCTACACCTTC.

This chain connects TRBV15 to TRBJ2-5; 7 bases map to TRBD2. The V segment lost 1 base and the J segment 5 bases; nucleotides outside the gene matches: 4. Germline V gene data show CDR1 as LNHNV and CDR2 as YYDKDF (reference sequence). The CDR3 is made up of 14 amino acids. The CDR3 protein is CATSRGIGGETQYF. The CDR3 coding sequence is TGTGCCACCAGCAGAGGGATCGGGGGGGAGACCCAGTACTTC. Using reference TRBV15 and TRBJ2-5 for the parts outside the CDR3, the full variable domain is DAMVIQNPRYQVTQFGKPVTLSCSQTLNHNVMYWYQQKSSQAPKLLFHYYDKDFNNEADTPDNFQSRRPNTSFCFLDIRSPGLGDTAMYLCATSRGIGGETQYFGPGTRLLVL.

The genes are TRBV7-2 and TRBJ2-3; 8 positions match TRBD2. V shed 5 bases and J 1 base; nucleotides not matched to a gene: 8. The CDR3 loop spans 16 amino acids. Germline V gene data show CDR1 as SGHTA and CDR2 as FQGNSA. CDR3 protein: CASSRRLASRTDTQYF. The CDR3 nucleotides are TGTGCCAGCAGCCGGCGACTAGCGTCTCGCACAGATACGCAGTATTTT.

This chain connects TRBV28 to TRBJ1-2; 7 nucleotides align to TRBD1. With V trimmed by 6 bases and J by 4 bases, 5 bases remained unmatched. Germline lookup yields CDR1 MDHEN and CDR2 SYDVKM. This CDR3 comprises 13 residues. The DNA of the CDR3 is TGTGCCAGCAGGACAGGGTTCTTCTATGGCTACACCTTC. It codes for CASRTGFFYGYTF.

This sequence joins TRBV27 and TRBJ1-5; weak D call: TRBD1 (6 bases). Germline loops: CDR1 MNHEY, CDR2 SMNVEV (reference sequence). The CDR3 runs 13 residues. Trimming removed 6 bases from V and 4 bases from J, with 10 bases in between. The CDR3 DNA is TGTGCCAGCAGGAGGGGGGATAATCAGCCCCAGCATTTT. This gives the protein CASRRGDNQPQHF.

The chain has TRBV18 and TRBJ2-6; D gene uncertain. CDR3 length: 15 residues. Trimming took off 6 bases at V and 3 bases at J, with 12 bases between the two ends. In germline, CDR1 is KGHSH, CDR2 LQKENI. In DNA form, the CDR3 reads TGTGCCAGCTCCACACCTGTGGGTGGGGCCAACGTCCTGACTTTC. Its protein is CASSTPVGGANVLTF.

The chain uses TRBV5-1 and TRBJ2-7; the match to TRBD1 covers 9 bases. CDR3 length: 14 amino acids. Germline V gives CDR1 SGHRS, CDR2 YFSETQ. V trimming: 4 bases; J trimming: 4 bases; junction bases outside the gene matches: 6. The CDR3 DNA reads as TGCGCCAGCAGCGGGGGACAGGGTCCGTACGAGCAGTACTTC. It yields the protein CASSGGQGPYEQYF.

The chain combines TRBV6-6 with TRBJ1-1, with a possible D match to TRBD1 (6 bases). Per germline, CDR1 MNHNY and CDR2 SVGAGI (reference sequence). Trimming took 2 bases from V and 2 from J, leaving 9 bases between them. The CDR3 totals 14 residues. The CDR3 reads CASSYQGTNTEAFF. The CDR3 bases are TGTGCCAGCAGTTACCAGGGGACCAACACTGAAGCTTTCTTT.

The chain joins TRBV5-1 to TRBJ2-1, with D hard to call. CDR1 SGHRS and CDR2 YFSETQ come from the germline V gene. V shed 4 bases and J shed 8 bases, with 16 bases lying between them. The CDR3 sequence is 14 residues long. The CDR3 reads CASSVRVGPDEQFF. The CDR3 coding sequence is TGCGCCAGCAGCGTCCGGGTCGGGCCCGATGAGCAGTTCTTC. Together with reference TRBV5-1 and TRBJ2-1, the CDR3 gives the full variable domain: KAGVTQTPRYLIKTRGQQVTLSCSPISGHRSVSWYQQTPGQGLQFLFEYFSETQRNKGNFPGRFSGRQFSNSRSEMNVSTLELGDSALYLCASSVRVGPDEQFFGPGTRLTVL.

This clone was detected a few times. The chain recombines TRBV5-1 with TRBJ2-3; 8 bases are a match to TRBD1. Germline V lookup: CDR1 SGHRS, CDR2 YFSETQ. The CDR3 length is 16 residues. The trim removed 3 bases at V and 4 bases at J, leaving 10 bases unmatched. This CDR3 reads CASSSNGQGSADTQYF. The CDR3 bases are TGCGCCAGCAGCTCGAACGGACAGGGATCGGCAGATACGCAGTATTTT.

The V gene is TRBV27, the J gene TRBJ2-3, with 8 bases matching TRBD2. The CDR3 extends over 17 amino acids. J lost 0 bases, V lost 0 bases, and 5 bases had no gene match. CDR1 and CDR2 (germline): MNHEY, SMNVEV (reference sequence). CDR3 in amino acids: CASSLSGLAFSTDTQYF. CDR3 DNA: TGTGCCAGCAGTTTATCAGGACTAGCATTTAGCACAGATACGCAGTATTTT.

V usage is TRBV18 and J usage is TRBJ2-7; 7 positions agree with TRBD1. From germline, CDR1 is KGHSH and CDR2 LQKENI. Trimming at V came to 1 base and at J to 5 bases, leaving 11 bases not matched to a gene. This CDR3 contains 16 residues. DNA for the CDR3: TGTGCCAGCTCACCACGACAGGGAAAAGTGAGCAACGAGCAGTACTTC. Its translation is CASSPRQGKVSNEQYF.

This chain links TRBV2 with TRBJ1-2; 9 bases map to TRBD1. Trimming took 3 bases from V and 6 from J; bases not matched to a gene: 5. The CDR3 consists of 14 residues. Germline values: CDR1 SNHLY, CDR2 FYNNEI. The CDR3 nucleotides are TGTGCCAGCAGTGACGGGGACAGGGACCATGGCTACACCTTC. As protein: CASSDGDRDHGYTF.

The rearrangement links TRBV15 to TRBJ1-2; D might be TRBD1 (6 bases). The V and J ends lost 1 base and 6 bases respectively, with 9 bases between them. The germline gives CDR1 LNHNV, CDR2 YYDKDF (reference sequence). This CDR3 is built from 13 residues. The CDR3 loop is CATSRAGGDGYTF. The CDR3, as DNA: TGTGCCACCAGCAGAGCGGGGGGCGATGGCTACACCTTC.

This chain joins TRBV28 and TRBJ2-5, with D unresolved. The CDR3 has 13 amino acids. Trimming cost V 2 bases and J 1 base, with 5 bases left between them. Germline assignment: CDR1 MDHEN and CDR2 SYDVKM. CDR3 in amino acids: CASSLDFQETQYF. The CDR3 nucleotides read TGTGCCAGCAGTTTAGACTTCCAAGAGACCCAGTACTTC.

This chain connects TRBV7-8 to TRBJ2-1; 7 bases fit TRBD1. Losses at the gene ends were 7 bases for V and 0 bases for J; bases not matched to a gene: 9. CDR3 length: 16 residues. Per germline, CDR1 SGHVS and CDR2 FQNEAQ. CDR3 DNA: TGTGCCAGCATGCCAGGGGGAGCGACCTCCTACAATGAGCAGTTCTTC. It translates to CASMPGGATSYNEQFF.

This rearrangement joins TRBV5-6 to TRBJ1-2; 9 bases align to TRBD1. V lost 3 bases, J lost 7 bases, and 1 base stayed unmatched. From germline, CDR1 is SGHDT and CDR2 YYEEEE. The CDR3 has 12 residues. CDR3 bases: TGTGCCAGCAGCTGGGGACAGGGTGGCTACACCTTC. Encoded protein: CASSWGQGGYTF. The full variable domain, rest sourced from reference TRBV5-6 and TRBJ1-2, is DAGVTQSPTHLIKTRGQQVTLRCSPKSGHDTVSWYQQALGQGPQFIFQYYEEEERQRGNFPDRFSGHQFPNYSSELNVNALLLGDSALYLCASSWGQGGYTFGSGTRLTVV.

This clone was found once. The rearrangement uses TRBV7-8 and TRBJ1-1; D not resolved. Trimming shortened V by 2 bases and J by 1 base, and 11 bases separated the two germline ends. Per germline, CDR1 SGHVS and CDR2 FQNEAQ. This CDR3 contains 15 residues. CDR3 sequence (DNA): TGTGCCAGCAGCTTAACCGTTGCCGGGAACACTGAAGCTTTCTTT. It yields the protein CASSLTVAGNTEAFF. Using reference TRBV7-8 and TRBJ1-1 for the parts outside the CDR3, the full variable domain is GAGVSQSPRYKVAKRGQDVALRCDPISGHVSLFWYQQALGQGPEFLTYFQNEAQLDKSGLPSDRFFAERPEGSVSTLKIQRTQQEDSAVYLCASSLTVAGNTEAFFGQGTRLTVV.

This clone occurred a few times. This rearrangement joins TRBV5-1 to TRBJ2-1, with D perhaps TRBD2 (5 bases). CDR1 SGHRS and CDR2 YFSETQ come from the germline V gene. This CDR3 comprises 14 residues. V lost 0 bases to trimming and J lost 4 bases, with 8 bases between them. For the CDR3, the DNA is TGCGCCAGCAGCTTGGACTGGACTTACAATGAGCAGTTCTTC. This encodes CASSLDWTYNEQFF. The variable domain in full, with the rest retrieved from reference TRBV5-1 and TRBJ2-1, is KAGVTQTPRYLIKTRGQQVTLSCSPISGHRSVSWYQQTPGQGLQFLFEYFSETQRNKGNFPGRFSGRQFSNSRSEMNVSTLELGDSALYLCASSLDWTYNEQFFGPGTRLTVL.

J is TRBJ2-7 and V is TRBV14; 12 positions match TRBD2. This CDR3 has 15 amino acids. Germline V gene data show CDR1 as SGHDN and CDR2 as FVKESK. The junction had 3 bases not matched to a gene; V was cut back by 4 bases and J by 2 bases. The CDR3 spells CASSLGLAGTYEQYF. The DNA of the CDR3 is TGTGCCAGCAGCCTCGGACTAGCGGGAACCTACGAGCAGTACTTC.

This clone was seen once. The chain uses TRBV9 and TRBJ2-5; D not certain. Germline V gives CDR1 SGDLS, CDR2 YYNGEE. The CDR3 covers 13 residues. Trimming removed 0 bases from V and 5 bases from J, with 8 bases in between. CDR3 amino acids: CASSVASTETQYF. The DNA of the CDR3 is TGTGCCAGCAGCGTAGCGAGCACGGAGACCCAGTACTTC.

The V call is TRBV27, the J call TRBJ1-5; unclear D gene. V was shortened by 2 bases and J by 4 bases, with 12 bases between the two germline ends. Germline CDR1 reads MNHEY; CDR2 reads SMNVEV (reference sequence). The CDR3 has 15 amino acids. The CDR3: CASSLDRGANQPQHF. CDR3 bases: TGTGCCAGCAGTTTAGACCGGGGTGCTAATCAGCCCCAGCATTTT.

The chain's CDR3 is CASSYTQGRYYNEQFF. The CDR3 DNA sequence: TGTGCCAGCAGTTACACCCAGGGGAGATACTACAATGAGCAGTTCTTC. This rearrangement joins TRBV6-5 to TRBJ2-1; D is perhaps TRBD1 (6 bases). The CDR3 has 16 residues. V was shortened by 2 bases and J by 3 bases, with 14 bases between the two germline ends. Germline lookup yields CDR1 MNHEY and CDR2 SVGAGI.